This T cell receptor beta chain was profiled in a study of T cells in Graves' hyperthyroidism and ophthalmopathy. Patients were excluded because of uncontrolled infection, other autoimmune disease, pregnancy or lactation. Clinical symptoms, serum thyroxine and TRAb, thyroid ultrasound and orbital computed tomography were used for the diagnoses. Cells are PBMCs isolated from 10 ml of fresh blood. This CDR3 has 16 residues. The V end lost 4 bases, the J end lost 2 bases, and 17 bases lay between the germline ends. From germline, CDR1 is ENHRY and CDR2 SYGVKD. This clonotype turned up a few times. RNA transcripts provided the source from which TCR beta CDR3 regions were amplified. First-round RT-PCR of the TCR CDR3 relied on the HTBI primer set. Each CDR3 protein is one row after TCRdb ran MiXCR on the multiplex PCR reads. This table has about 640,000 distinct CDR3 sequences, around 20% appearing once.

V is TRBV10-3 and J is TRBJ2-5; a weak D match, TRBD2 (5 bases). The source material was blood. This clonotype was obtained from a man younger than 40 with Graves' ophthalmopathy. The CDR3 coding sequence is TGTGCCATCAGTGCCGCTTTTGCGGGCCAACAAGAGACCCAGTACTTC. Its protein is CAISAAFAGQQETQYF.